A selection of T cell receptor beta chains follows, all from one sample in a study of T cells after yellow fever vaccination. Each CDR3 protein gets one entry after TCRdb re-called the 5' RACE reads with MiXCR. The repertoire has some 550,000 distinct CDR3 sequences, about 19% of them found once; the top ten carry approximately 14%. The source was PBMCs, collected 15 days after the yellow fever booster vaccination. These receptors were taken from a man aged 30 to 45 who received the YFV17D yellow fever vaccine. CDR3s include the opening cysteine and the closing phenylalanine or tryptophan. The D gene is left open where the match is weak. A clone size is listed for some rows: how often the clone was seen (once, few, many), or a class if it is expanded.

V	D	size	J	DNA	CDR3
TRBV27	.	few	TRBJ2-5	TGTGCCAGCAGTATCGCGGGCCCCGACTACCAAGAGACCCAGTACTTC	CASSIAGPDYQETQYF
TRBV7-2	.	.	TRBJ2-3	TGTGCCAGCGGACCCCACCCAAGGGCCACAGATACGCAGTATTTT	CASGPHPRATDTQYF
TRBV7-9	.	few	TRBJ2-7	TGTGCCAGCAGCGTAGGGGGGGGACAACCCTGGGAGCAGTACTTC	CASSVGGGQPWEQYF
TRBV6-5	.	.	TRBJ2-1	TGTGCCAGCAGTTCCTGGTTCAGCTCCTACAATGAGCAGTTCTTC	CASSSWFSSYNEQFF
TRBV14	TRBD2	.	TRBJ2-2	TGTGCCAGCAGCCAAGATCGCCGCGGGAGCTTAGACACCGGGGAGCTGTTTTTT	CASSQDRRGSLDTGELFF
TRBV20-1	TRBD2	.	TRBJ2-1	TGCAGTGCTTCGCCCTCAGCCAGCGGGAGTAGTAATGAGCAGTTCTTC	CSASPSASGSSNEQFF
TRBV4-1	.	few	TRBJ2-6	TGCGCCAGCAGCCATGGTGCTGGGGCCAACGTCCTGACTTTC	CASSHGAGANVLTF
TRBV4-2	.	few	TRBJ2-2	TGTGCCAGCAGCCAACAATTACAGGGAGCTACCGGGGAGCTGTTTTTT	CASSQQLQGATGELFF
TRBV6-5	.	few	TRBJ1-4	TGTGCCAGCAGTTATAACGGACAGTCCGGTAATGAAAAACTGTTTTTT	CASSYNGQSGNEKLFF
TRBV6-2/TRBV6-3	TRBD1	.	TRBJ1-4	TGTGCCAGCAGTTACAGGACAGGGGGGGAAAAACTGTTTTTT	CASSYRTGGEKLFF
TRBV6-2/TRBV6-3	TRBD2	few	TRBJ2-7	TGTGCCAGCAGTGTCCCGGGACTAGCGCGCTACGAGCAGTACTTC	CASSVPGLARYEQYF
TRBV6-2/TRBV6-3	.	.	TRBJ1-2	TGTGCCAGCAGTAACAACGCCGGGACTTCATCTGGCTACACCTTC	CASSNNAGTSSGYTF
TRBV15	TRBD1	few	TRBJ2-2	TGTGCCACCAGCAGAACTACCACAGGGGTTACCGGGGAGCTGTTTTTT	CATSRTTTGVTGELFF
TRBV28	.	once	TRBJ1-6	TGTGCCAGCCGCGAGGCGGATCCCTATAATTCACCCCTCCACTTT	CASREADPYNSPLHF
TRBV12-3/TRBV12-4	.	many	TRBJ1-1	TGTGCCAGCAGTTTACGGGGGAACCTGAACACTGAAGCTTTCTTT	CASSLRGNLNTEAFF
TRBV6-2/TRBV6-3	TRBD2	.	TRBJ2-1	TGTGCCAGCAGGGGGACTAGCGGACGGTCCTACAATGAGCAGTTCTTC	CASRGTSGRSYNEQFF
TRBV7-9	.	.	TRBJ1-3	TGTGCCAGCAGCTCGGCCGCAGGGCCGTTCTCTGGAAACACCATATATTTT	CASSSAAGPFSGNTIYF
TRBV19	.	.	TRBJ2-5	TGTGCCAGTAGTATAGAGGTTGGGGAGACCCAGTACTTC	CASSIEVGETQYF
TRBV15	.	few	TRBJ1-1	TGTGCCACCAGCAGAGGGGGGGTCATGAACACTGAAGCTTTCTTT	CATSRGGVMNTEAFF
TRBV20-1	.	.	TRBJ2-3	TGCAGTGCTAGAGACCCCCTGGGCACAGATACGCAGTATTTT	CSARDPLGTDTQYF
TRBV20-1	TRBD1	.	TRBJ2-3	TGCAGTGCTAGTATCTGGGGTCGGACAGGGGCGACTAGCACCACAGATACGCAGTATTTT	CSASIWGRTGATSTTDTQYF
TRBV12-3/TRBV12-4	TRBD1	few	TRBJ2-1	TGTGCCAGCAGTATCGTCACAGGGGACCCTTACAATGAGCAGTTCTTC	CASSIVTGDPYNEQFF
TRBV27	TRBD2	few	TRBJ2-7	TGTGCCAGCAGCCCCTATCAGCGGGATCGCTCCTACGAGCAGTACTTC	CASSPYQRDRSYEQYF
TRBV3-1	TRBD2	few	TRBJ2-3	TGTGCCAGCAGCTTCGGCGGGAGGGCGAACCCAATGGCGCAGTATTTT	CASSFGGRANPMAQYF
TRBV15	.	few	TRBJ2-7	TGTGCCACCAGCAGAGAGCAGAATTACGAGCAGTACTTC	CATSREQNYEQYF
TRBV20-1	TRBD2	.	TRBJ2-1	TGCAGTGCTTCCGGGACTAGTAAGGGCAATGAGCAGTTCTTC	CSASGTSKGNEQFF
TRBV4-3	.	.	TRBJ2-7	TGCGCCAGCAGCCAAGGAAACGCCCCTTCCTACGAGCAGTACTTC	CASSQGNAPSYEQYF
TRBV6-2/TRBV6-3	TRBD2	few	TRBJ2-1	TGTGCCAGCAGCACTCGACTAGCGGGACACTACAATGAGCAGTTCTTC	CASSTRLAGHYNEQFF
TRBV28	.	few	TRBJ1-4	TGTGCCAGCAGTCCTCCGAGGAGGGCACCTAATGAAAAACTGTTTTTT	CASSPPRRAPNEKLFF
TRBV27	.	.	TRBJ2-7	TGTGCCAGCAGTTTATTCGGTCGACTAGTTGGATTGGGTGAGCAGTACTTC	CASSLFGRLVGLGEQYF
TRBV28	TRBD1	few	TRBJ2-7	TGTGCCAGCAGTTTACCGGGACAGGGGGCTCACGAGCAGTACTTC	CASSLPGQGAHEQYF
TRBV10-3	.	.	TRBJ2-1	TGTGCCATCAGTGAGCTTTGGGCCTACAATGAGCAGTTCTTC	CAISELWAYNEQFF
TRBV7-8	TRBD2	few	TRBJ2-3	TGTGCCAGCAGCTCCCTAGCGGGAGTAGTTGGAGATACGCAGTATTTT	CASSSLAGVVGDTQYF
TRBV6-1	.	few	TRBJ2-3	TGTGCCAGCAGATTTGGGGTGGGAGATACGCAGTATTTT	CASRFGVGDTQYF
TRBV9	.	few	TRBJ2-7	TGTGCCAGCAGCGTAGAAGGCGTAGGGCCCTACGAGCAGTACTTC	CASSVEGVGPYEQYF
TRBV20-1	TRBD2	few	TRBJ2-1	TGCAGTGCCAACGGGGGCGCTTCGTTAGCGGGGCGTTGGTACAATGAGCAGTTCTTC	CSANGGASLAGRWYNEQFF